This TCR beta chain was retrieved from a study of OX40 agonist ivuxolimab in advanced cancers. Across the whole study: Patients received the agonistic anti-OX40 (CD134) antibody ivuxolimab. Study findings and constraints: Individuals who were partial responders at 0.1-3.0 mg/kg had clonal expansion that ranked among the lowest.

About this clone itself: Its antigen is not identified.

Produced via immunoSEQ multiplex PCR; TCRdb's table is partial and in-frame only. The table records about 58,000 clones, approximately 89% of them present only once. The CDR3 covers 15 residues. Germline V CDR1 and CDR2: SGHTA, FQGNSA. Trimming removed 3 bases from V and 3 bases from J, with 11 bases in between. Specimen: CD4+ or CD8+ T cells sorted from blood, collected in a trial of the OX40 agonist ivuxolimab. The TCR was taken from an adult with an advanced solid tumor such as melanoma, head and neck, liver or kidney cancer. V and J are TRBV7-2 and TRBJ2-2; perhaps D is TRBD1 or TRBD2 (5 bases each). The CDR3, as DNA: TGTGCCAGCAGCTTGCAGGGACCAGACACCGGGGAGCTGTTTTTT. It codes for CASSLQGPDTGELFF.